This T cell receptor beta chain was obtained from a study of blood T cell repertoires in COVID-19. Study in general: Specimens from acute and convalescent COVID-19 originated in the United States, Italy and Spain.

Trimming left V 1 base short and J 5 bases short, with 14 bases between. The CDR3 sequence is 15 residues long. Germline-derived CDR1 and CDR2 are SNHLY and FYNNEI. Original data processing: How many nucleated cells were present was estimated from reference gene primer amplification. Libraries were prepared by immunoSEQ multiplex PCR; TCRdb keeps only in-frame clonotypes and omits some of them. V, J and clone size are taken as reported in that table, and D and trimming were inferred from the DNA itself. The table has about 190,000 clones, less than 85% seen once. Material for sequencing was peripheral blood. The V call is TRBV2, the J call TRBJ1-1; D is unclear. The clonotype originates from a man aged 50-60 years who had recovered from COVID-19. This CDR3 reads CASSEEDSGGTEAFF. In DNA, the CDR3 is TGTGCCAGCAGTGAAGAGGATAGCGGTGGGACTGAAGCTTTCTTT.